In its sample, the clone carrying this TCR beta chain was seen many times. The data stem from a study of T-cell reconstitution after alpha-beta-depleted transplantation in children. Unique molecular identifiers tagged the TCRbeta library. TCRdb independently ran MiXCR on the PCR reads; one entry per CDR3 protein. The table shows roughly 180,000 distinct CDR3 sequences, with approximately 14% occurring only once. The sequence was obtained from a human donor who donated a stem cell graft to a child with acute lymphoblastic leukemia. Sequenced material: PBMCs from the stem cell graft donor, taken from the stem cell graft.

CDR3 nucleotides: TGTGCCAGCAGCTTGGGCGACGGGTTTGAAGCTTTCTTT. The encoded protein is CASSLGDGFEAFF. The chain is built from TRBV11-3 and TRBJ1-1, with D unclear. V was pared by 3 bases and J by 7 bases, with 12 bases between. Looked up from germline, CDR1 is SGHNT and CDR2 is YENEEA. This CDR3 spans 13 amino acids.